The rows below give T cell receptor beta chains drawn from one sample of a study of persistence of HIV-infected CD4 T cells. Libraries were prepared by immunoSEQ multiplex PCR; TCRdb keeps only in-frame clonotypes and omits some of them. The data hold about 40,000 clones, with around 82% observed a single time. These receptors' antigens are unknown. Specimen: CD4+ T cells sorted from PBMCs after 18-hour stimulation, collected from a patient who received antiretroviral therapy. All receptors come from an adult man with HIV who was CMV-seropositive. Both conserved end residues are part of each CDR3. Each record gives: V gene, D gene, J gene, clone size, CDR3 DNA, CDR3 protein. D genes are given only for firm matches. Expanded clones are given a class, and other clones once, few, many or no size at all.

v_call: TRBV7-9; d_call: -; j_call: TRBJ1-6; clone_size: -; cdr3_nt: TGTGCCAGCAGCTTAGGAGGACAGTGGGGCTCCTATAATTCACCCCTCCACTTT; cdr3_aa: CASSLGGQWGSYNSPLHF
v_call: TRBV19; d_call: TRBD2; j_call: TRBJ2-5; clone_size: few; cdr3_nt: TGTGCCAGTAGTGCCCACCGAGCGGGGCAAGGGCAAGAGACCCAGTACTTC; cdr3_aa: CASSAHRAGQGQETQYF
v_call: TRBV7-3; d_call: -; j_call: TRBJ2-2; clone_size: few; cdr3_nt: TGTGCCAGCAGCTTTTGGAGTAGCGGCCCCGGGGAGCTGTTTTTT; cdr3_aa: CASSFWSSGPGELFF
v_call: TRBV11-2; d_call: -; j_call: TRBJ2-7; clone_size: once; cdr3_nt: TGTGCCAGCAGCTTAGATTTGCTCCCCTACGAGCAGTACTTC; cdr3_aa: CASSLDLLPYEQYF
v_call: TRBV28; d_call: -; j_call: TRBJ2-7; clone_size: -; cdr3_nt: TGTGCCAGCAGTTTAGGGGGATTCGGATACGAGCAGTACTTC; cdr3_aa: CASSLGGFGYEQYF
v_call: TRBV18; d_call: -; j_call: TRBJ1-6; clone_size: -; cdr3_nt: TGTGCCAGCTCACCACCGAGGGATGGGAGCTCCTATAATTCACCCCTCCACTTT; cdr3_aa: CASSPPRDGSSYNSPLHF
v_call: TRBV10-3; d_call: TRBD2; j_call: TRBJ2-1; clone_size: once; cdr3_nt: TGTGCCATCAGCGGGACTAGCGGGGGGGCCTACAATGAGCAGTTCTTC; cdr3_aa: CAISGTSGGAYNEQFF
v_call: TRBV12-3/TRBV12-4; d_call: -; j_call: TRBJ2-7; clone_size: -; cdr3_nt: TGTGCCAGCAGTTTAAGCCGCTACGAGCAGTACTTC; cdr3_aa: CASSLSRYEQYF
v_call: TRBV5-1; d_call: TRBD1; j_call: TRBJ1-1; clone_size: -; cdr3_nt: TGCGCCAGCAGCTTGAACGGACAGGGTCATGAAGCTTTCTTT; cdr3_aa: CASSLNGQGHEAFF
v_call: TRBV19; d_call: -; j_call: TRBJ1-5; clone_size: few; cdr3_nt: TGTGCCAGTAAGTCGGCAGCAAGCAATCAGCCCCAGCATTTT; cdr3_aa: CASKSAASNQPQHF
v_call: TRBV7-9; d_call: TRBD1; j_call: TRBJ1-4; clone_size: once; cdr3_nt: TGTGCCAGCACTTTTTGGGGGACAGGTGGAAATGAAAAACTGTTTTTT; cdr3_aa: CASTFWGTGGNEKLFF
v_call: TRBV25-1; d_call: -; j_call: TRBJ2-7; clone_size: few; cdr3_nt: TGTGCCAGCAGTGAATTAGGGCAGGTACCCTACGAGCAGTACTTC; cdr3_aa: CASSELGQVPYEQYF
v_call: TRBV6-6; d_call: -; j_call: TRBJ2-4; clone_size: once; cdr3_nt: TGTGCCAGCAGTTTGGACCACGCGGCCAAAAACATTCAGTACTTC; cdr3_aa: CASSLDHAAKNIQYF
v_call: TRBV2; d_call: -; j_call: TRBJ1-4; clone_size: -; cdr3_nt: TGTGCCAGCAGTGATGATAGGACGGCCGAAAAACTGTTTTTT; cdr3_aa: CASSDDRTAEKLFF
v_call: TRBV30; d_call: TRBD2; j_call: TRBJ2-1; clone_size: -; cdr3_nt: TGTGCCTGGAGTGGAACTAGCGGGGCCCCCGGGTTCTTC; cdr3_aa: CAWSGTSGAPGFF